The 6 T cell receptor beta chains below all came from one sample that was sequenced in a study of blood T cell repertoires in COVID-19. The table came from immunoSEQ multiplex PCR; TCRdb's copy has only in-frame clones and leaves some out. The profile shows about 210,000 clones, 70% to 90% of them singletons. The sample taken for sequencing was PBMCs or T cells enriched from blood (not recorded which). The receptors here all came from a woman between 18 and 29 years old who had recovered from COVID-19.

The chain has TRBV28 and TRBJ2-7; D remains ambiguous. V was trimmed by 3 bases and J by 0 bases, leaving 9 bases between them. The germline V gene has CDR1 MDHEN and CDR2 SYDVKM. The CDR3 extends over 14 amino acids. CDR3 in amino acids: CASSLGPNSYEQYF. CDR3 coding DNA: TGTGCCAGCAGTTTGGGCCCGAACTCCTACGAGCAGTACTTC.

This clone occurred a few times. CDR3 loop: CASSPQVQYSGNTIYF. Here the CDR3 DNA reads TGTGCCAGCAGCCCTCAAGTGCAGTACTCTGGAAACACCATATATTTT. The chain combines TRBV9 with TRBJ1-3; D is ambiguous. This CDR3 is 16 amino acids long. Germline V gene lookup returns CDR1 SGDLS and CDR2 YYNGEE. V lost 4 bases to trimming and J lost 0 bases, with 14 bases between them.

The V gene is TRBV5-6, the J gene TRBJ1-2, with 9 bases fitting TRBD1. After removal of 6 bases from V and 4 bases from J, the junction contained 4 bases not matched to a gene. This CDR3 is 13 amino acids long. Germline-derived CDR1 and CDR2 are SGHDT and YYEEEE. The CDR3 loop is CASTYRGLYGYTF. DNA for the CDR3: TGTGCCAGCACCTACAGGGGGCTCTATGGCTACACCTTC.

The J gene is TRBJ2-1, the V gene TRBV5-6, with 9 bases that match TRBD1. J gave up 4 bases and V 5 bases, and 16 bases lay outside the gene matches. CDR1 SGHDT and CDR2 YYEEEE come from the germline V gene. The CDR3 length is 18 residues. The CDR3 protein is CASRHARLRDRVYNEQFF. The CDR3 DNA reads as TGTGCCAGCAGACACGCCCGTCTTAGGGACAGGGTGTACAATGAGCAGTTCTTC.

V and J are TRBV9 and TRBJ1-5; D gene unclear. Germline CDR1 is SGDLS and CDR2 is YYNGEE. Trimming shortened V by 5 bases and J by 4 bases, and 10 bases separated the two germline ends. This CDR3 has 13 residues. The CDR3 sequence: CASRSGVNQPQHF. DNA of the CDR3: TGTGCCAGCAGATCGGGAGTAAATCAGCCCCAGCATTTT.

The rearrangement joins TRBV11-3 to TRBJ2-7; TRBD2 matches 13 bases. This CDR3 is built from 19 residues. The germline gives CDR1 SGHNT, CDR2 YENEEA. Trimming took 2 bases from V and 0 from J; bases not matched to a gene: 10. The CDR3 DNA reads TGTGCCAGCAGCTTACGACTAGCGGGGGGACCTCCCCCCTCCTACGAGCAGTACTTC. The encoded protein is CASSLRLAGGPPPSYEQYF. The complete variable domain, with remaining parts taken from reference TRBV11-3 and TRBJ2-7, reads EAGVVQSPRYKIIEKKQPVAFWCNPISGHNTLYWYLQNLGQGPELLIRYENEEAVDDSQLPKDRFSAERLKGVDSTLKIQPAELGDSAVYLCASSLRLAGGPPPSYEQYFGPGTRLTVT.